This T cell receptor beta chain was recorded in a study of cytomegalovirus exposure and HLA in healthy donors. The study, taken as a whole, reports: Most TCR sequences were rare, but some public TCRs occurred in many donors. What a later analysis showed was that several of the most significant clusters appeared linked to common viral pathogens.

Regarding this clone: The antigen is not known.

Primers: 60 Vbeta forward and 13 Jbeta reverse. Repertoires were generated with immunoSEQ multiplex PCR, while TCRdb's copy carries only in-frame clones and drops some. Found here are over 130,000 clones, around 78% of them singletons; the top ten hold around 5.9%. The source of this sequence is a woman in her forties in good health and CMV-seropositive. The sequencing sample was made of PBMCs.

The CDR3 region has the DNA TGTGCCAGCAGCCAAGAACCACTAGCGGGAGGGCCCACAGATACGCAGTATTTT. Protein sequence: CASSQEPLAGGPTDTQYF. The rearrangement uses TRBV4-2 and TRBJ2-3; TRBD2 matches 13 bases. Germline trimming cut 0 bases from V and 2 bases from J; bases unmatched to any gene: 5. The CDR3 is 18 residues long. Looked up from germline, CDR1 is LGHNA and CDR2 is YNFKEQ.